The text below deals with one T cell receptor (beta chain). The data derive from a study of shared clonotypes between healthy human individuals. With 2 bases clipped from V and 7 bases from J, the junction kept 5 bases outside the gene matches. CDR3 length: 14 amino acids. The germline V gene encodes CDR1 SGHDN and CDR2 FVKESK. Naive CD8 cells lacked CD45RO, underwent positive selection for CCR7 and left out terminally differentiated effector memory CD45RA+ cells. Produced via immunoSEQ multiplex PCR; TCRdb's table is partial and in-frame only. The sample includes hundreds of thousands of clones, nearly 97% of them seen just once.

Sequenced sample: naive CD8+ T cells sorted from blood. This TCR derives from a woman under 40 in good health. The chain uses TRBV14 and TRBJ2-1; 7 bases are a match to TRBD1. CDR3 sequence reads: CASSQLQGWNEQFF. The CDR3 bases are TGTGCCAGCAGCCAACTACAGGGGTGGAATGAGCAGTTCTTC.